The 26 T cell receptor beta chains reported below all come from one sample, sequenced in a study of beta chain features in type 1 diabetes. Expressed TCRB transcripts were sequenced because the entire RNA isolate underwent reverse transcription. Assay: immunoSEQ multiplex PCR; the TCRdb copy retains only in-frame clones and omits some. The sample has approximately 360,000 clones, approximately 12% seen once. General study points: TCRB CDR3 length was moderately but significantly reduced in all four CD4+ subsets of Type 1 diabetes patients.

For these TCRs, the target antigens are not known. Sequenced input: naive CD4+ T cells from blood. The receptors derive from a woman aged 18-29 years with type 1 diabetes.

This chain joins TRBV18 and TRBJ1-5; no clear D gene. This CDR3 spans 13 amino acids. Trimming shortened V by 3 bases and J by 8 bases, and 11 bases separated the two germline ends. Germline V gives CDR1 KGHSH, CDR2 LQKENI. Here the CDR3 reads CASSPRFMEPQHF. The CDR3 DNA reads TGTGCCAGCTCACCCCGGTTCATGGAGCCCCAGCATTTT. Combining the CDR3 with reference TRBV18 and TRBJ1-5 gives the whole variable domain NAGVMQNPRHLVRRRGQEARLRCSPMKGHSHVYWYRQLPEEGLKFMVYLQKENIIDESGMPKERFSAEFPKEGPSILRIQQVVRGDSAAYFCASSPRFMEPQHFGDGTRLSIL.

The chain carries TRBV30 and TRBJ1-4, with a possible D match to TRBD1 (5 bases). Germline values: CDR1 GTSNPN, CDR2 SVGIG (reference sequence). The germline V and J ends were trimmed by 0 bases and 7 bases, with 12 bases remaining between them. There are 14 residues in the CDR3. CDR3 coding DNA: TGTGCCTGGAGTGTCGGGGGGTTGGGTGAAAAACTGTTTTTT. It is translated as CAWSVGGLGEKLFF.

The chain recombines TRBV7-9 with TRBJ2-1; D might be TRBD2 (5 bases). CDR1 and CDR2 from the germline V gene are SEHNR and FQNEAQ (reference sequence). Trimming took 6 bases from V and 8 from J, leaving 20 bases between them. This CDR3 is built from 15 residues. The CDR3 reads CASSSGRFGPDEQFF. The CDR3 DNA reads TGTGCCAGCAGTTCTGGGAGATTCGGGCCGGATGAGCAGTTCTTC.

This clone appeared a few times. V is TRBV5-1 and J is TRBJ1-1; D is perhaps TRBD1 (6 bases). V lost 3 bases and J lost 1, with 10 bases in between. Per germline, CDR1 SGHRS and CDR2 YFSETQ. The CDR3 consists of 14 residues. The CDR3 here is CASSSRRGNTEAFF. The CDR3 nucleotides are TGCGCCAGCAGCTCCCGCAGGGGGAACACTGAAGCTTTCTTT.

The chain is built from TRBV4-3 and TRBJ2-6; 14 nucleotides align to TRBD2. V trimming: 2 bases; J trimming: 3 bases; junction bases outside the gene matches: 9. The CDR3 is 20 amino acids. Germline loops: CDR1 LGHNA, CDR2 YSLEER. CDR3 amino acids: CASSQTPPGLAGVGANVLTF. The CDR3 coding sequence is TGCGCCAGCAGCCAAACCCCCCCGGGACTAGCGGGGGTTGGGGCCAACGTCCTGACTTTC.

There are a few counts of this clone. This chain connects TRBV5-6 to TRBJ1-4; possibly TRBD1 for D (6 bases). CDR3 length: 16 amino acids. Germline assignment: CDR1 SGHDT and CDR2 YYEEEE. Trimming left V 2 bases short and J 7 bases short, with 18 bases between. The CDR3 spells CASSFWLTGEAEKLFF. The CDR3 DNA reads TGTGCCAGCAGCTTTTGGCTGACAGGCGAGGCTGAAAAACTGTTTTTT.

The chain links TRBV28 to TRBJ1-1, with TRBD1 as a possible D gene (5 bases). Germline CDR1 reads MDHEN; CDR2 reads SYDVKM. V lost 1 base, J lost 1 base, and 13 bases lay in between. The CDR3 is 16 amino acids. This CDR3 is CASSLYRGGTNTEAFF. The CDR3 DNA sequence: TGTGCCAGCAGTTTATATCGCGGGGGTACGAACACTGAAGCTTTCTTT.

The chain recombines TRBV5-1 with TRBJ1-4; 7 bases match TRBD1. The CDR3 is 14 amino acids. The germline gives CDR1 SGHRS, CDR2 YFSETQ. V trimming: 4 bases; J trimming: 4 bases; junction bases outside the gene matches: 4. Here the CDR3 reads CASSMGQYNEKLFF. The CDR3 nucleotides are TGCGCCAGCAGCATGGGACAGTATAATGAAAAACTGTTTTTT.

This clone was counted a few times. V usage is TRBV28 and J usage is TRBJ2-1; D is possibly TRBD2 (6 bases). Germline CDR1 and CDR2: MDHEN and SYDVKM. CDR3 length equals 15 residues. V lost 2 bases and J 8 bases, leaving 16 bases between the germline ends. CDR3: CASSLALARSYEQFF. In nucleotides, the CDR3 is TGTGCCAGCAGTTTAGCACTAGCCAGGAGCTATGAGCAGTTCTTC.

The chain links TRBV5-1 to TRBJ2-1; D might be TRBD1 (5 bases). Looked up from germline, CDR1 is SGHRS and CDR2 is YFSETQ. The length of the CDR3 is 11 residues. CDR3 protein: CSQAGMNEQFF. DNA for the CDR3: TGCTCCCAGGCAGGGATGAATGAGCAGTTCTTC. The full variable domain, completed using reference TRBV5-1 and TRBJ2-1, is KAGVTQTPRYLIKTRGQQVTLSCSPISGHRSVSWYQQTPGQGLQFLFEYFSETQRNKGNFPGRFSGRQFSNSRSEMNVSTLELGDSALYLCSQAGMNEQFFGPGTRLTVL.

This clone has just a few counts. This rearrangement joins TRBV29-1 to TRBJ2-5; TRBD2 matches 12 bases. The better agreement between TRBJ2-7 and the DNA end casts doubt on the J call. This CDR3 is built from 14 residues. Germline values: CDR1 SQVTM, CDR2 ANQGSEA. The CDR3 protein is CSVGTSGNSYEQYF. The CDR3 DNA reads TGCAGCGTTGGGACTAGCGGGAACTCCTACGAGCAGTACTTC.

In its sample, this clone was seen a few times. The chain has TRBV10-3 and TRBJ1-1, with D possibly being TRBD1 (5 bases). The V gene lost 0 bases and the J gene lost 4 bases, with 15 bases spanning the gap. Per the germline V gene, CDR1 is ENHRY and CDR2 is SYGVKD. CDR3 length: 16 residues. The DNA of the CDR3 is TGTGCCATCAGTGAGTCCGGGGGAGGTGTGGGCACTGAAGCTTTCTTT. Its translation: CAISESGGGVGTEAFF.

In this sample, this clone turned up a few times. The chain couples TRBV5-4 to TRBJ2-7; D possibly corresponds to TRBD1 (6 bases). Germline V gene data show CDR1 as SGHNT and CDR2 as YYREEE (reference sequence). Between the trimmed V and J ends, which lost 4 bases and 5 bases, there was a span of 13 bases. The CDR3 is 13 residues long. The CDR3 nucleotides read TGTGCCAGCAGCGCCTACAGGGTTAACGAGCAGTACTTC. It encodes CASSAYRVNEQYF.

There are a few counts of this clone. The chain recombines TRBV27 with TRBJ2-4, with 10 positions matching TRBD1. The CDR3 is 15 residues long. Germline V gene lookup returns CDR1 MNHEY and CDR2 SMNVEV (reference sequence). V gave up 3 bases and J gave up 4 bases; unmatched junction bases: 3. CDR3 nucleotides: TGTGCCAGCAGTTTGACAGGGGGCTGGAAAAACATTCAGTACTTC. It yields the protein CASSLTGGWKNIQYF.

The chain uses TRBV5-1 and TRBJ2-1; weak D call: TRBD2 (6 bases). Per germline, CDR1 SGHRS and CDR2 YFSETQ. This CDR3 contains 12 residues. The V end lost 3 bases, the J end lost 15 bases, and 16 bases lay between the germline ends. The CDR3 here is CASSSGASPRFF. The CDR3 DNA is TGCGCCAGCAGCTCGGGAGCTTCGCCGCGGTTCTTC.

V and J are TRBV5-1 and TRBJ2-7; TRBD1 is a possible D gene (6 bases). Germline CDR1 is SGHRS and CDR2 is YFSETQ. The V end lost 2 bases, the J end lost 5 bases, and 11 bases lay between the germline ends. The CDR3 is made up of 13 amino acids. CDR3 sequence reads: CASSLQGSHEQYF. The CDR3 bases are TGCGCCAGCAGCTTACAGGGCTCACACGAGCAGTACTTC.

This chain connects TRBV30 to TRBJ2-7, with TRBD2 identical over 8 bases. J lost 1 base, V lost 3 bases, and 8 bases had no gene match. The germline V gene has CDR1 GTSNPN and CDR2 SVGIG (reference sequence). The length of the CDR3 is 15 residues. CDR3 loop: CAWRTPGGKSYEQYF. The CDR3 nucleotides are TGTGCCTGGAGGACCCCGGGAGGGAAGTCCTACGAGCAGTACTTC. Full variable domain (missing parts from reference TRBV30 and TRBJ2-7): SQTIHQWPATLVQPVGSPLSLECTVEGTSNPNLYWYRQAAGRGLQLLFYSVGIGQISSEVPQNLSASRPQDRQFILSSKKLLLSDSGFYLCAWRTPGGKSYEQYFGPGTRLTVT.

The chain carries TRBV7-2 and TRBJ2-2; D is possibly TRBD1 (6 bases). The V gene lost 5 bases and the J gene lost 4 bases, with 8 bases spanning the gap. In germline, CDR1 is SGHTA, CDR2 FQGNSA. The CDR3 is 13 amino acids. CDR3 DNA sequence: TGTGCCAGCAGCGCAGGGGTCACCGGGGAGCTGTTTTTT. This encodes CASSAGVTGELFF. The whole variable domain, remainder taken from reference TRBV7-2 and TRBJ2-2, is GAGVSQSPSNKVTEKGKDVELRCDPISGHTALYWYRQSLGQGLEFLIYFQGNSAPDKSGLPSDRFSAERTGGSVSTLTIQRTQQEDSAVYLCASSAGVTGELFFGEGSRLTVL.

The rearrangement joins TRBV7-9 to TRBJ2-3; 11 bases match TRBD1. Trimming removed 5 bases from V and 4 bases from J; junction bases left unmatched: 8. The V gene's germline CDR1 is SEHNR and CDR2 FQNEAQ (reference sequence). CDR3 length equals 16 residues. The CDR3 loop reads CASSIGTGGMADTQYF. The CDR3 DNA is TGTGCCAGCAGCATAGGGACAGGGGGAATGGCAGATACGCAGTATTTT.

The chain links TRBV5-6 to TRBJ1-2; 8 nucleotides line up with TRBD1. V lost 5 bases and J lost 8; bases outside the gene matches: 8. This CDR3 has 13 residues. Germline lookup yields CDR1 SGHDT and CDR2 YYEEEE. CDR3 region: CASRGQEAGGYTF. The CDR3 nucleotides read TGTGCCAGCAGGGGACAGGAGGCGGGGGGCTACACCTTC.

The chain carries TRBV4-3 and TRBJ1-1, with D maybe TRBD1 (6 bases). Germline lookup yields CDR1 LGHNA and CDR2 YSLEER. CDR3 length equals 16 residues. The germline V and J ends were trimmed by 0 bases and 1 base, with 12 bases remaining between them. This CDR3 reads CASSQDGGPGNTEAFF. For the CDR3, the DNA is TGCGCCAGCAGCCAAGATGGGGGCCCGGGGAACACTGAAGCTTTCTTT.

This clone was counted between two and nine times. The J gene is TRBJ2-2, the V gene TRBV4-2; TRBD2 matches at 7 bases. Per germline, CDR1 LGHNA and CDR2 YNFKEQ. This CDR3 is built from 16 residues. V shed 8 bases, J shed 6 bases, and the junction held 15 bases outside the gene matches. The CDR3 region is CASGASGGELSGELFF. The CDR3 region has the DNA TGTGCCAGCGGAGCTAGCGGAGGAGAACTCTCCGGGGAGCTGTTTTTT.

V is TRBV5-6 and J is TRBJ2-7; 10 positions match TRBD2. The CDR3 is 16 residues long. V shed 3 bases and J 2 bases; nucleotides not matched to a gene: 8. Germline lookup yields CDR1 SGHDT and CDR2 YYEEEE. CDR3 nucleotide sequence: TGTGCCAGCAGCTACACCGGGACTAGCGCCACCTACGAGCAGTACTTC. Protein product: CASSYTGTSATYEQYF.

This clone was detected a few times. The genes are TRBV29-1 and TRBJ1-4, with 7 nucleotides matching TRBD1. V shed 6 bases and J 7 bases; nucleotides not matched to a gene: 8. Germline CDR1 is SQVTM and CDR2 is ANQGSEA. This CDR3 comprises 13 residues. The chain's CDR3 is CSVKGQQAEKLFF. CDR3 nucleotides: TGCAGCGTCAAGGGACAGCAAGCTGAAAAACTGTTTTTT.

The J gene is TRBJ1-2, the V gene TRBV29-1; 7 nucleotides align to TRBD1. J gave up 4 bases and V 7 bases, and 9 bases lay outside the gene matches. This CDR3 is built from 13 residues. Germline CDR1 is SQVTM and CDR2 is ANQGSEA. The CDR3 region is CSADRESFYGYTF. The DNA for the CDR3 is TGCAGCGCCGACAGGGAAAGTTTCTATGGCTACACCTTC.

The rearrangement joins TRBV6-6 to TRBJ2-3, with a tentative D call TRBD2 (6 bases). Looked up from germline, CDR1 is MNHNY and CDR2 is SVGAGI (reference sequence). CDR3 length: 15 residues. The ends were cut back, 6 bases at V and 2 bases at J, with 15 bases in the middle. The CDR3 here is CASRLAGSYTDTQYF. CDR3 coding DNA: TGTGCCAGCAGATTGGCGGGGTCCTACACAGATACGCAGTATTTT.